The 5 T cell receptor beta chains below were found in one sample sequenced in a study of glioma-infiltrating T cells after dendritic cell vaccination. Sequenced by immunoSEQ multiplex PCR; TCRdb stores in-frame clones only, minus some. This sample has 49,000 or so clones, with about 85% found just once. Sample: blood, taken before dendritic cell vaccination. Receptors originate from a human donor with glioblastoma.

In the case of this clone: The same CDR3 is also encoded by other DNA sequences in this sample. The J gene is TRBJ1-5, the V gene TRBV6-5, with 8 bases aligning to TRBD1. Trimming removed 6 bases from V and 3 bases from J; junction bases left unmatched: 7. The V gene's germline CDR1 is MNHEY and CDR2 SVGAGI. The CDR3 length is 15 residues. The DNA for the CDR3 is TGTGCCAGCAGCCGCGGACAGGGTACCAATCAGCCCCAGCATTTT. Encoded protein: CASSRGQGTNQPQHF.

This chain connects TRBV7-2 to TRBJ2-1; the D is unclear. The CDR3 loop spans 15 amino acids. Trimming stripped 1 base from V and 4 bases from J, with 11 bases between. Per germline, CDR1 SGHTA and CDR2 FQGNSA. The CDR3 reads CASSLGSRSYNEQFF. In DNA, the CDR3 is TGTGCCAGCAGCTTAGGATCGCGTTCGTACAATGAGCAGTTCTTC.

This sequence joins TRBV7-9 and TRBJ1-1, with a weak D call TRBD1 (6 bases). The CDR3 loop spans 14 amino acids. In germline, CDR1 is SEHNR, CDR2 FQNEAQ (reference sequence). V was clipped by 1 base and J by 1 base, with 7 bases between them. CDR3 amino acids: CASSLGTENTEAFF. The CDR3 region has the DNA TGTGCCAGCAGCTTAGGGACAGAGAACACTGAAGCTTTCTTT.

This sequence joins TRBV9 and TRBJ1-2; 7 bases agree with TRBD1. Trimming removed 4 bases from V and 2 bases from J; junction bases left unmatched: 8. Germline lookup yields CDR1 SGDLS and CDR2 YYNGEE. CDR3 length equals 15 residues. CDR3 bases: TGTGCCAGCAGCTCTGGGGGACAGACAAACTATGGCTACACCTTC. Translation gives CASSSGGQTNYGYTF. Full variable domain (remainder filled in from reference TRBV9 and TRBJ1-2): DSGVTQTPKHLITATGQRVTLRCSPRSGDLSVYWYQQSLDQGLQFLIQYYNGEERAKGNILERFSAQQFPDLHSELNLSSLELGDSALYFCASSSGGQTNYGYTFGSGTRLTVV.

The CDR3 region is CASSGGAVTTNEKLFF. CDR3 in DNA: TGTGCCAGCAGCGGGGGGGCGGTTACAACTAATGAAAAACTGTTTTTT. The V gene is TRBV13, the J gene TRBJ1-4; D possibly corresponds to TRBD1 (6 bases). Trimming shortened V by 5 bases and J by 0 bases, and 13 bases separated the two germline ends. The CDR3 loop spans 16 amino acids. CDR1 and CDR2 (germline): PRHDT, FYEKMQ (reference sequence). Looking up the rest from reference TRBV13 and TRBJ1-4 gives the full variable domain: AAGVIQSPRHLIKEKRETATLKCYPIPRHDTVYWYQQGPGQDPQFLISFYEKMQSDKGSIPDRFSAQQFSDYHSELNMSSLELGDSALYFCASSGGAVTTNEKLFFGSGTQLSVL.